These 32 T cell receptor beta chains share one sample of origin, sequenced in a study of lymphopenia after photon versus proton radiotherapy. Profiled with immunoSEQ multiplex PCR; TCRdb holds only in-frame clones, not every one. The repertoire holds around 19,000 clones, with roughly 90% as singletons. The sample consisted of peripheral blood, taken from a patient treated with photon-based radiotherapy. These receptors were obtained from a woman between 40 and 50 years old with cholangiocarcinoma.

The V call is TRBV14, the J call TRBJ2-2, with 10 positions matching TRBD2. V was pared by 2 bases and J by 6 bases, with 6 bases of the junction left unmatched. Germline V CDR1 and CDR2: SGHDN, FVKESK. This CDR3 has 16 residues. CDR3 amino acids: CASSQISLAGAGELFF. The DNA of the CDR3 is TGTGCCAGCAGCCAAATTTCCCTAGCGGGAGCCGGGGAGCTGTTTTTT.

The CDR3 sequence is CASSFLQGGEAFF. CDR3 nucleotides: TGTGCCAGCAGCTTTCTACAGGGCGGTGAAGCTTTCTTT. The chain recombines TRBV7-3 with TRBJ1-1, with a tentative D call TRBD1 (6 bases). The CDR3 loop spans 13 amino acids. The germline V gene has CDR1 SGHTA and CDR2 FQGTGA. V was clipped by 3 bases and J by 7 bases, with 12 bases between them.

The chain employs TRBV27 and TRBJ2-7; D may correspond to TRBD1 or TRBD2 (6 bases each). The ends were cut back, 6 bases at V and 2 bases at J, with 17 bases in the middle. The CDR3 length is 15 residues. CDR1 and CDR2 (germline): MNHEY, SMNVEV (reference sequence). As DNA, the CDR3 is TGTGCCAGCAGCGCGAAGGGGGGAAAGACCTACGAGCAGTACTTC. It codes for CASSAKGGKTYEQYF.

In this sample, this clone turned up once. The chain employs TRBV21-1 and TRBJ1-1. TRBV21-1 is a known pseudogene. CDR3 length: 16 residues. The DNA for the CDR3 is TGTGCCAGCAGCACCCAAACCGGGACCTGGAACACTGAAGCTTTCTTT. Translated, it gives CASSTQTGTWNTEAFF.

Note on this clone: One end of the junction is discordant with germline, which a read error may explain. V and J are TRBV28 and TRBJ1-5, with D perhaps matching TRBD1 (6 bases). This CDR3 comprises 15 residues. Germline CDR1 is MDHEN and CDR2 is SYDVKM. The CDR3 sequence is CASSLGARSSQPQHF. CDR3 sequence (DNA): TGTGCCAGCAGTTTGGGGGCGCGTAGCAGTCAGCCCCAGCATTTT.

This chain links TRBV29-1 with TRBJ1-1; 7 bases fit TRBD1. CDR1 is SQVTM and CDR2 is ANQGSEA in the germline V gene. The V gene end was trimmed by 3 bases and the J gene end by 5 bases; junction bases not matched to a gene: 6. This CDR3 is built from 13 residues. The CDR3 DNA is TGCAGCGTTGAGCCCCAGGGGGAGACTGAAGCTTTCTTT. This codes for CSVEPQGETEAFF. The variable domain in full, completed from reference TRBV29-1 and TRBJ1-1, reads SAVISQKPSRDICQRGTSLTIQCQVDSQVTMMFWYRQQPGQSLTLIATANQGSEATYESGFVIDKFPISRPNLTFSTLTVSNMSPEDSSIYLCSVEPQGETEAFFGQGTRLTVV.

This clone was observed a handful of times. The chain carries TRBV4-3 and TRBJ1-1; D ambiguous. Germline V gives CDR1 LGHNA, CDR2 YSLEER. Deletions cut 1 base from V and 3 bases from J, with 12 bases between. The CDR3 length is 15 residues. CDR3 region: CASSQATQRDTEAFF. CDR3 sequence (DNA): TGCGCCAGCAGCCAAGCCACGCAGAGGGACACTGAAGCTTTCTTT.

This clone came up a few times. The chain links TRBV28 to TRBJ1-6, with no clear D. CDR3 size: 13 residues. CDR1 is MDHEN and CDR2 is SYDVKM in the germline V gene. With 5 bases removed from V and 4 bases from J, the gap between germline ends came to 6 bases. The CDR3 loop reads CASSPLYNSPLHF. Written as DNA, the CDR3 is TGTGCCAGCAGTCCCCTTTATAATTCACCCCTCCACTTT.

The chain links TRBV5-8 to TRBJ1-1; 7 nucleotides line up with TRBD1. V gave up 4 bases and J gave up 1 base; unmatched junction bases: 10. CDR3 size: 16 residues. Germline assignment: CDR1 SGHTS and CDR2 YDEGEE. The CDR3 DNA sequence: TGTGCCAGCAGCCGCAGTTTGGGACAGCCGAACACTGAAGCTTTCTTT. Protein: CASSRSLGQPNTEAFF.

J is TRBJ2-1 and V is TRBV27; TRBD2 matches at 7 bases. The CDR3 totals 15 residues. The V gene end was trimmed by 5 bases and the J gene end by 4 bases; junction bases not matched to a gene: 8. Germline CDR1 reads MNHEY; CDR2 reads SMNVEV (reference sequence). CDR3 protein: CASSNGGIYYNEQFF. The CDR3 DNA sequence: TGTGCCAGCAGTAACGGGGGGATTTATTACAATGAGCAGTTCTTC.

This sequence joins TRBV6-1 and TRBJ2-7; a weak D match, TRBD2 (6 bases). V lost 1 base and J lost 0, with 10 bases in between. This CDR3 spans 15 amino acids. CDR1 MNHNS and CDR2 SASEGT come from the germline V gene. The DNA for the CDR3 is TGTGCCAGCAGTGAAGGGCGGGGCCACTCCTACGAGCAGTACTTC. Translating it yields CASSEGRGHSYEQYF.

This chain links TRBV5-4 with TRBJ1-2; 8 bases map to TRBD1. J was trimmed by 4 bases and V by 2 bases; bases with no gene match: 10. In germline, CDR1 is SGHNT, CDR2 YYREEE (reference sequence). The CDR3 is 16 amino acids. The CDR3 sequence is CASSLSGTGEPYGYTF. CDR3 coding DNA: TGTGCCAGCAGCTTATCCGGGACAGGCGAACCCTATGGCTACACCTTC.

The rearrangement joins TRBV7-2 to TRBJ2-1, with D perhaps matching TRBD2 (6 bases). Trimming stripped 6 bases from V and 7 bases from J, with 10 bases between. Germline CDR1 is SGHTA and CDR2 is FQGNSA. This CDR3 spans 12 amino acids. CDR3 nucleotide sequence: TGTGCCAGCAGTCATCGGGGGAATGAGCAGTTCTTC. It codes for CASSHRGNEQFF. Full variable domain (missing parts from reference TRBV7-2 and TRBJ2-1): GAGVSQSPSNKVTEKGKDVELRCDPISGHTALYWYRQSLGQGLEFLIYFQGNSAPDKSGLPSDRFSAERTGGSVSTLTIQRTQQEDSAVYLCASSHRGNEQFFGPGTRLTVL.

The genes are TRBV28 and TRBJ1-1; 9 bases agree with TRBD1. The junction had 6 bases not matched to a gene; V was cut back by 6 bases and J by 10 bases. This CDR3 is 12 amino acids long. CDR1 is MDHEN and CDR2 is SYDVKM in the germline V gene. The CDR3, as DNA: TGTGCCAGCAGACAGGGGGCAGGCGGAGCTTTCTTT. It specifies CASRQGAGGAFF. Full variable domain (missing parts from reference TRBV28 and TRBJ1-1): DVKVTQSSRYLVKRTGEKVFLECVQDMDHENMFWYRQDPGLGLRLIYFSYDVKMKEKGDIPEGYSVSREKKERFSLILESASTNQTSMYLCASRQGAGGAFFGQGTRLTVV.

The rearrangement links TRBV5-1 to TRBJ2-6, with 7 bases aligning to TRBD1. Germline-derived CDR1 and CDR2 are SGHRS and YFSETQ. The CDR3 loop spans 15 amino acids. The junction had 5 bases not matched to a gene; V was cut back by 4 bases and J by 4 bases. CDR3 bases: TGCGCCAGCAGCACACAGGGGATCGGGGCCAACGTCCTGACTTTC. Its protein is CASSTQGIGANVLTF.

V gene TRBV6-5 combines with J gene TRBJ1-1; D is unclear. The CDR3 sequence is 13 residues long. Germline V gives CDR1 MNHEY, CDR2 SVGAGI. V lost 1 base and J 2 bases, leaving 5 bases between the germline ends. The CDR3 protein is CASSYLTNTEAFF. The CDR3 nucleotides read TGTGCCAGCAGTTACTTGACCAACACTGAAGCTTTCTTT.

The V call is TRBV7-3, the J call TRBJ1-6, with D perhaps matching TRBD1 (6 bases). This CDR3 contains 14 residues. Germline V CDR1 and CDR2: SGHTA, FQGTGA. Trimming removed 1 base from V and 10 bases from J, with 11 bases in between. The CDR3, as DNA: TGTGCCAGCAGCTTAATTGGGGGACAATCACCCCTCCACTTT. Protein product: CASSLIGGQSPLHF.

This rearrangement joins TRBV6-5 to TRBJ1-3; D is perhaps TRBD1 (5 bases). V was trimmed by 5 bases and J by 2 bases, leaving 13 bases between them. Germline V gene lookup returns CDR1 MNHEY and CDR2 SVGAGI. This CDR3 is 15 amino acids long. The CDR3 reads CASSQQGVPGNTIYF. The CDR3 DNA reads as TGTGCCAGCAGTCAGCAGGGTGTCCCTGGAAACACCATATATTTT.

The chain employs TRBV5-6 and TRBJ1-2, with TRBD1 as a possible D gene (6 bases). CDR1 and CDR2 (germline): SGHDT, YYEEEE. V was cut by 1 base and J by 8 bases, with 12 bases left in between. The CDR3 has 13 residues. CDR3 coding DNA: TGTGCCAGCAGCTTGAACAGGGACCGCGGCTACACCTTC. Its protein is CASSLNRDRGYTF.

This chain connects TRBV19 to TRBJ2-7; 8 bases fit TRBD1. The junction had 5 bases not matched to a gene; V was cut back by 5 bases and J by 5 bases. The germline V gene has CDR1 LNHDA and CDR2 SQIVND (reference sequence). The CDR3 contains 13 residues. In nucleotides, the CDR3 is TGTGCCAGTAGTCAGGCAGGGGGCCACGAGCAGTACTTC. Its translation: CASSQAGGHEQYF.

The rearrangement uses TRBV6-5 and TRBJ1-1; D unresolved. The V and J ends lost 6 bases and 2 bases respectively, with 16 bases between them. In germline, CDR1 is MNHEY, CDR2 SVGAGI. This CDR3 comprises 15 residues. The CDR3 nucleotides are TGTGCCAGCAGCCTAGGTGGCTCCAAAAACACTGAAGCTTTCTTT. This gives the protein CASSLGGSKNTEAFF.

The chain joins TRBV6-1 to TRBJ2-6; D is undetermined. The ends were cut back, 6 bases at V and 1 base at J, with 10 bases in the middle. Germline V gene sequence: CDR1 MNHNS, CDR2 SASEGT. This CDR3 comprises 15 residues. CDR3 in DNA: TGTGCCAGCAGCCCAATGGGTTCTGGGGCCAACGTCCTGACTTTC. Translated, it gives CASSPMGSGANVLTF.

The rearrangement joins TRBV6-5 to TRBJ1-6, with D maybe TRBD1 (6 bases). This CDR3 spans 15 amino acids. V shed 1 base and J shed 5 bases, with 9 bases lying between them. In germline, CDR1 is MNHEY, CDR2 SVGAGI. CDR3 coding DNA: TGTGCCAGCAGTTACTGGACAGTTAATAATTCACCCCTCCACTTT. Amino acid sequence: CASSYWTVNNSPLHF.

This rearrangement joins TRBV5-4 to TRBJ2-1; possible D gene TRBD2, 7 bases. V lost 4 bases, J lost 10 bases, and 15 bases lay in between. The CDR3 extends over 13 amino acids. Germline-derived CDR1 and CDR2 are SGHNT and YYREEE (reference sequence). The CDR3 here is CASSPRSGGEQFF. The CDR3 DNA reads as TGTGCCAGCAGCCCTAGGTCGGGGGGCGAGCAGTTCTTC.

This sequence joins TRBV28 and TRBJ1-5; TRBD1 matches at 7 bases. Germline lookup yields CDR1 MDHEN and CDR2 SYDVKM. V dropped 6 bases and J dropped 9; count of bases not matched to a gene: 14. The CDR3 has 15 residues. CDR3 in amino acids: CASRPYRGGSGPQHF. The CDR3 nucleotides are TGTGCCAGCAGGCCATACAGGGGTGGTTCAGGGCCCCAGCATTTT.

The rearrangement uses TRBV2 and TRBJ2-3; D is unresolved. CDR1 and CDR2 (germline): SNHLY, FYNNEI. Between the trimmed V and J ends, which lost 3 bases and 1 base, there was a span of 11 bases. The CDR3 is made up of 15 amino acids. CDR3 sequence reads: CASSELAIGTDTQYF. The CDR3 nucleotides read TGTGCCAGCAGTGAGCTGGCGATAGGCACAGATACGCAGTATTTT.

Remarks on this clone: One end of the junction does not line up with germline, which may come from a read error. CDR3 nucleotides: TGTGCCAGCAGCTCCCTATTGAGGGGGACTGGCGCCAACGTCCTGACTTTC. Encoded protein: CASSSLLRGTGANVLTF. J is TRBJ2-6 and V is TRBV7-2; D possibly uses TRBD1 or TRBD2 (6 bases each). The CDR3 totals 17 residues. Germline assignment: CDR1 SGHTA and CDR2 FQGNSA. The full variable domain, in which reference TRBV7-2 and TRBJ2-6 provide the parts outside the CDR3, is GAGVSQSPSNKVTEKGKDVELRCDPISGHTALYWYRQSLGQGLEFLIYFQGNSAPDKSGLPSDRFSAERTGGSVSTLTIQRTQQEDSAVYLCASSSLLRGTGANVLTFGAGSRLTVL.

The chain has TRBV7-3 and TRBJ2-1, with TRBD2 matching 8 bases. CDR3 size: 18 residues. V shed 2 bases and J 0 bases; nucleotides not matched to a gene: 9. In germline, CDR1 is SGHTA, CDR2 FQGTGA. The CDR3 protein is CASSLFPGGGSSYNEQFF. The CDR3 DNA reads TGTGCCAGCAGCTTATTTCCGGGAGGGGGAAGCTCCTACAATGAGCAGTTCTTC.

The genes are TRBV11-1 and TRBJ2-2; the D gene is possibly TRBD2 (5 bases). With 4 bases removed from V and 0 bases from J, the gap between germline ends came to 9 bases. Germline values: CDR1 SGHAT, CDR2 FQDESV (reference sequence). The CDR3 spans 15 residues. The CDR3 DNA follows: TGTGCCAGCAGCTCTACCGGGGCGAACACCGGGGAGCTGTTTTTT. Translation gives CASSSTGANTGELFF.

The chain carries TRBV7-2 and TRBJ1-4; D uncertain. The germline gives CDR1 SGHTA, CDR2 FQGNSA. The CDR3 runs 13 residues. The germline V and J ends were trimmed by 1 base and 6 bases, with 6 bases remaining between them. This CDR3 reads CASSLELDEKLFF. The CDR3 nucleotides read TGTGCCAGCAGCTTAGAGTTGGATGAAAAACTGTTTTTT. The full variable domain, completed using reference TRBV7-2 and TRBJ1-4, is GAGVSQSPSNKVTEKGKDVELRCDPISGHTALYWYRQSLGQGLEFLIYFQGNSAPDKSGLPSDRFSAERTGGSVSTLTIQRTQQEDSAVYLCASSLELDEKLFFGSGTQLSVL.

This chain links TRBV7-2 with TRBJ1-1; D is uncertain. The germline V gene has CDR1 SGHTA and CDR2 FQGNSA. Trimming took 3 bases from V and 4 from J, leaving 9 bases between them. This CDR3 contains 13 residues. The DNA for the CDR3 is TGTGCCAGCAGCTTGGGCGGGAGCACTGAAGCTTTCTTT. Protein sequence: CASSLGGSTEAFF.

The table lists this clone with a count of one. The V call is TRBV5-1, the J call TRBJ1-1, with D possibly TRBD1 on 6 matching bases. This CDR3 has 14 residues. Germline lookup yields CDR1 SGHRS and CDR2 YFSETQ. V lost 4 bases and J lost 1, with 11 bases in between. CDR3 DNA sequence: TGCGCCAGCAGCCCAGGACAGCAGAACACTGAAGCTTTCTTT. The encoded protein is CASSPGQQNTEAFF. Complete variable domain (other parts from reference TRBV5-1 and TRBJ1-1): KAGVTQTPRYLIKTRGQQVTLSCSPISGHRSVSWYQQTPGQGLQFLFEYFSETQRNKGNFPGRFSGRQFSNSRSEMNVSTLELGDSALYLCASSPGQQNTEAFFGQGTRLTVV.